The 31 T cell receptor beta chains below come from one sample, sequenced in a study of early T cells in non-severe SARS-CoV-2 infection. TCRdb re-derived calls from the 5' RACE reads in MiXCR, one entry per CDR3 protein. The sample has 85,000 to 90,000 distinct CDR3 sequences; 13% to 15% are singletons. Sequenced input: whole blood. The receptors shown here come from an adult who was a healthcare worker with PCR-confirmed SARS-CoV-2 infection or an uninfected control (not recorded which).

This clonotype has ten or more counts. J is TRBJ2-3 and V is TRBV12-3 or TRBV12-4; the match to TRBD2 covers 15 bases. Trimming removed 7 bases from V and 3 bases from J; junction bases left unmatched: 5. The CDR3 is 16 residues long. The CDR3 bases are TGTGCCAGCACTATGGGACTAGCGGGGGGAACAGATACGCAGTATTTT. It specifies CASTMGLAGGTDTQYF.

This clonotype was detected many times. The rearrangement links TRBV5-1 to TRBJ2-3, with D perhaps assigned TRBD1 or TRBD2 (5 bases each). The CDR3 loop spans 15 amino acids. CDR1 SGHRS and CDR2 YFSETQ come from the germline V gene. Trimming left V 0 bases short and J 6 bases short, with 14 bases between. The CDR3 nucleotides are TGCGCCAGCAGCTTGGCGGGGACGGTCGCGGATACGCAGTATTTT. Its translation: CASSLAGTVADTQYF.

In this sample, this clonotype turned up many times. The V and J genes are TRBV28 and TRBJ1-2; D perhaps matches TRBD1 (6 bases). The CDR3 spans 11 residues. Germline V gene sequence: CDR1 MDHEN, CDR2 SYDVKM. V lost 6 bases to trimming and J lost 6 bases, with 8 bases between them. CDR3 sequence: CASREGDGYTF. In DNA form, the CDR3 reads TGTGCCAGCAGGGAGGGGGATGGCTACACCTTC.

At least ten counts were recorded for this clonotype. CDR3 protein: CASSPKTVYGYTF. In DNA form, the CDR3 reads TGTGCCAGCAGCCCCAAGACGGTTTATGGCTACACCTTC. The chain couples TRBV7-9 to TRBJ1-2; D remains unclear. In germline, CDR1 is SEHNR, CDR2 FQNEAQ (reference sequence). V was pared by 5 bases and J by 5 bases, with 12 bases between. This CDR3 has 13 amino acids.

Comment on this clonotype: A much larger clone is a single base away; this may be a read error. The J gene is TRBJ1-1, the V gene TRBV20-1; D unresolved. V lost 4 bases, J lost 6 bases, and 15 bases lay in between. Germline V gives CDR1 DFQATT, CDR2 SNEGSKA (reference sequence). The CDR3 is made up of 13 amino acids. As DNA, the CDR3 is TGCAGTGCTAAGGACGGCCGCAACTCTGAAGCTTTCTTT. It translates to CSAKDGRNSEAFF.

In this sample, this clonotype turned up many times. This sequence joins TRBV12-3 or TRBV12-4 and TRBJ1-1; the D is unclear. With 3 bases removed from V and 2 bases from J, the gap between germline ends came to 10 bases. The CDR3 sequence is 14 residues long. CDR3: CASSFDVGNTEAFF. CDR3 nucleotides: TGTGCCAGCAGTTTTGATGTGGGTAACACTGAAGCTTTCTTT.

The chain is built from TRBV10-3 and TRBJ2-3; 11 bases match TRBD1. V lost 6 bases and J lost 1; bases outside the gene matches: 6. From germline, CDR1 is ENHRY and CDR2 SYGVKD. CDR3 size: 16 residues. DNA for the CDR3: TGTGCCATCAGCGAAGGACAGGGGGCTGGCACAGATACGCAGTATTTT. It is translated as CAISEGQGAGTDTQYF.

This clonotype occurred a few times. This chain joins TRBV29-1 and TRBJ2-7; no reliable D call. The germline V and J ends were trimmed by 2 bases and 4 bases, with 9 bases remaining between them. The CDR3 is 12 amino acids. The germline V gene encodes CDR1 SQVTM and CDR2 ANQGSEA. The CDR3 is CSVERAGYEQYF. The CDR3 coding sequence is TGCAGCGTTGAACGTGCCGGGTACGAGCAGTACTTC.

The chain has TRBV28 and TRBJ1-4, with TRBD1 identical over 8 bases. CDR1 and CDR2 from the germline V gene are MDHEN and SYDVKM. This CDR3 spans 14 amino acids. The J segment lost 11 bases and the V segment lost 6 bases, leaving 11 bases of the junction unmatched. This CDR3 reads CASSKPGRGQKLFF. CDR3 sequence (DNA): TGTGCCAGCAGCAAACCCGGCAGGGGGCAGAAACTGTTTTTT.

This clonotype has at least ten counts. The CDR3 nucleotides are TGTGCCAGCAGCCCTTCGTCGGCGGGGGCCACAGATACGCAGTATTTT. Translation: CASSPSSAGATDTQYF. The chain recombines TRBV6-2 or TRBV6-3 with TRBJ2-3; maybe TRBD2 (7 bases). The V end was cut by 6 bases, the J end by 2 bases, with 18 bases between. The CDR3 covers 16 residues. Germline CDR1 and CDR2: MNHEY and SVGEGT.

A few counts support this clonotype. The chain is built from TRBV10-2 and TRBJ2-7; TRBD2 is a possible D gene (5 bases). The CDR3 is 14 residues long. Per the germline V gene, CDR1 is WSHSY and CDR2 is SAAADI. Trimming took off 4 bases at V and 0 bases at J, with 10 bases between the two ends. In DNA, the CDR3 is TGCGCCAGCAGTGCATCGGGATCCTCCTACGAGCAGTACTTC. Translated: CASSASGSSYEQYF.

This clonotype has only a few counts. The chain couples TRBV4-1 to TRBJ2-1, with D hard to call. Germline V gives CDR1 MGHRA, CDR2 YSYEKL. V was trimmed by 0 bases and J by 2 bases, leaving 8 bases between them. The CDR3 has 15 amino acids. The CDR3 nucleotides read TGCGCCAGCAGCCAAGACTGGGTCCCCTACAATGAGCAGTTCTTC. Protein: CASSQDWVPYNEQFF.

The chain couples TRBV28 to TRBJ2-1; 8 bases agree with TRBD1. Germline V gives CDR1 MDHEN, CDR2 SYDVKM. The J segment lost 4 bases and the V segment lost 10 bases, leaving 6 bases of the junction unmatched. CDR3 length: 13 amino acids. The DNA for the CDR3 is TGTGCCAACCAACGGACAGGGTACAATGAGCAGTTCTTC. Translation: CANQRTGYNEQFF.

The rearrangement uses TRBV4-3 and TRBJ1-2; 9 positions agree with TRBD1. Germline V CDR1 and CDR2: LGHNA, YSLEER. Trimming took 0 bases from V and 6 from J; bases not matched to a gene: 11. The CDR3 is 17 residues long. The CDR3 nucleotides are TGCGCCAGCAGCCAAGATATTGGGACAGGGCTTTTCAATGGCTACACCTTC. Its protein is CASSQDIGTGLFNGYTF.

The CDR3 nucleotides read TGTGCCAGCAGCCCCAGGGGCTCGAACACTGAAGCTTTCTTT. Amino acid sequence: CASSPRGSNTEAFF. J is TRBJ1-1 and V is TRBV12-3 or TRBV12-4, with D maybe TRBD1 (6 bases). CDR3 length: 14 amino acids. With 6 bases removed from V and 1 base from J, the gap between germline ends came to 12 bases.

This clonotype was counted between two and nine times. The chain employs TRBV5-4 and TRBJ2-7; 7 nucleotides agree with TRBD1. The V gene's germline CDR1 is SGHNT and CDR2 YYREEE (reference sequence). The CDR3 extends over 15 amino acids. V dropped 0 bases and J dropped 2; count of bases not matched to a gene: 5. DNA for the CDR3: TGTGCCAGCAGCTTGGACAGGGGTCAAACCTACGAGCAGTACTTC. It is translated as CASSLDRGQTYEQYF.

This clonotype was seen more than once but under ten times. This chain uses TRBV5-1 with TRBJ1-6, with TRBD1 matching over 7 bases. With 0 bases clipped from V and 7 bases from J, the junction kept 7 bases outside the gene matches. CDR3 size: 16 residues. Germline V lookup: CDR1 SGHRS, CDR2 YFSETQ. Here the CDR3 DNA reads TGCGCCAGCAGCTTGGAGGCAGGGGGTAGGAATTCACCCCTCCACTTT. It codes for CASSLEAGGRNSPLHF.

This clonotype was counted only a few times. The gene calls are TRBV11-2 and TRBJ1-1; D possibly corresponds to TRBD1 (6 bases). From germline, CDR1 is SGHAT and CDR2 FQNNGV. V gave up 3 bases and J gave up 0 bases, with 11 bases separating them. This CDR3 has 15 residues. This CDR3 reads CASSLGHALNTEAFF. Written as DNA, the CDR3 is TGTGCCAGCAGCTTGGGACACGCTTTGAACACTGAAGCTTTCTTT.

This clonotype appeared many times. The CDR3 reads CAIRAGNEQFF. As DNA, the CDR3 is TGTGCCATCAGGGCTGGTAATGAGCAGTTCTTC. The chain uses TRBV10-3 and TRBJ2-1, with D uncertain. V dropped 6 bases and J dropped 7 bases, with 7 bases sitting between them. Germline values: CDR1 ENHRY, CDR2 SYGVKD. The CDR3 is 11 residues long.

The chain combines TRBV14 with TRBJ2-7; 9 bases are shared with TRBD1. V dropped 1 base and J dropped 1; count of bases not matched to a gene: 2. Germline CDR1 and CDR2: SGHDN and FVKESK. The CDR3 has 15 amino acids. The CDR3 nucleotides are TGTGCCAGCAGCCAAGGGGACAGGGCGTCCTACGAGCAGTACTTC. As protein: CASSQGDRASYEQYF.

The V gene is TRBV12-3 or TRBV12-4, the J gene TRBJ1-5; 7 nucleotides line up with TRBD1. The length of the CDR3 is 18 residues. With V trimmed by 6 bases and J by 5 bases, 19 bases remained unmatched. The CDR3 DNA follows: TGTGCCAGCAGCTCAAGATGGGCGGGGACAGAGAGAGATCAGCCCCAGCATTTT. It specifies CASSSRWAGTERDQPQHF.

The CDR3: CASSEERAGELFF. CDR3 in DNA: TGTGCCAGCAGCGAGGAGCGAGCCGGGGAGCTGTTTTTT. The chain uses TRBV2 and TRBJ2-2; D is uncertain. Germline loops: CDR1 SNHLY, CDR2 FYNNEI. The CDR3 is 13 amino acids. Trimming removed 6 bases at V and 6 bases at J, with 11 bases between.

This clonotype has a count of ten or more. The chain couples TRBV10-3 to TRBJ2-3; D ambiguous. This CDR3 is built from 12 residues. Trimming left V 4 bases short and J 1 base short, with 3 bases between. From germline, CDR1 is ENHRY and CDR2 SYGVKD. CDR3 loop: CAISVGTDTQYF. CDR3 DNA sequence: TGTGCCATCAGTGTGGGCACAGATACGCAGTATTTT.

This clonotype has a count of ten or more. The chain joins TRBV4-3 to TRBJ1-5; the D is unclear. V lost 0 bases and J lost 0, with 0 bases in between. Germline values: CDR1 LGHNA, CDR2 YSLEER. CDR3 length: 13 residues. The CDR3 loop is CASSQDSNQPQHF. The CDR3 DNA is TGCGCCAGCAGCCAAGATAGCAATCAGCCCCAGCATTTT.

This chain links TRBV10-1 with TRBJ1-2; D is ambiguous. Trimming left V 2 bases short and J 4 bases short, with 8 bases between. Germline assignment: CDR1 WNHNN and CDR2 SYGVQD (reference sequence). The CDR3 loop spans 13 amino acids. CDR3 nucleotide sequence: TGCGCCAGCAGTGAGGATGGGAGCTATGGCTACACCTTC. Its protein is CASSEDGSYGYTF.

This clonotype appeared many times. The rearrangement links TRBV19 to TRBJ2-1; 10 bases fit TRBD1. The CDR3 is made up of 16 amino acids. V shed 7 bases and J 3 bases; nucleotides not matched to a gene: 9. The germline gives CDR1 LNHDA, CDR2 SQIVND (reference sequence). The chain's CDR3 is CASTPTGGEGYNEQFF. The CDR3 bases are TGTGCCAGTACCCCGACAGGGGGCGAAGGCTACAATGAGCAGTTCTTC.

The chain uses TRBV6-6 and TRBJ2-1; TRBD2 might be the D (5 bases). Germline lookup yields CDR1 MNHNY and CDR2 SVGAGI (reference sequence). The CDR3 sequence is 13 residues long. The V end was cut by 6 bases, the J end by 2 bases, with 8 bases between. In DNA form, the CDR3 reads TGTGCCAGCAGGCCCGGGACCTACAATGAGCAGTTCTTC. It specifies CASRPGTYNEQFF.

This clonotype was found many times. The rearrangement joins TRBV7-6 to TRBJ2-1; 7 bases agree with TRBD2. The CDR3 covers 15 residues. Germline V gene data show CDR1 as SGHVS and CDR2 as FNYEAQ. V shed 1 base, J shed 6 bases, and the junction held 6 bases outside the gene matches. This CDR3 reads CASSLVGGIFNEQFF. CDR3 coding DNA: TGTGCCAGCAGCTTAGTCGGGGGGATTTTCAATGAGCAGTTCTTC.

The chain carries TRBV12-3 or TRBV12-4 and TRBJ1-2; D is perhaps TRBD1 (5 bases). V was trimmed by 7 bases and J by 2 bases, leaving 11 bases between them. CDR3 length equals 13 residues. DNA for the CDR3: TGTGCCAGCACCCTGACAGCAAACTATGGCTACACCTTC. Protein product: CASTLTANYGYTF.

J is TRBJ2-7 and V is TRBV12-5; maybe TRBD1 (5 bases). CDR1 and CDR2 (germline): LGHNT, FRNRAP. The ends were cut back, 7 bases at V and 4 bases at J, with 8 bases in the middle. The CDR3 has 11 residues. The CDR3 region is CASATEYEQYF. CDR3 bases: TGTGCTAGTGCGACAGAGTACGAGCAGTACTTC.

The chain employs TRBV28 and TRBJ1-3, with unresolved D. The CDR3 extends over 15 amino acids. Trimming took 6 bases from V and 0 from J, leaving 12 bases between them. Germline values: CDR1 MDHEN, CDR2 SYDVKM. The CDR3 is CASRRDASSGNTIYF. CDR3 DNA: TGTGCCAGCAGACGAGACGCTAGCTCTGGAAACACCATATATTTT.